These 4 T cell receptor beta chains were all obtained from the same sample, sequenced in a study of cytomegalovirus exposure and HLA in healthy donors. Vbeta (60) and Jbeta (13) primers were used in the PCR. Assay used: immunoSEQ multiplex PCR; TCRdb lists only in-frame clones, some missing. The profile shows 100,000 to 120,000 clones, around 86% of them singletons. Sequences were obtained from PBMCs. The receptors here all came from a man aged 35 to 55 in good health and CMV-seronegative.

J is TRBJ1-6 and V is TRBV10-1; D gene unclear. CDR1 and CDR2 (germline): WNHNN, SYGVQD (reference sequence). Trimming shortened V by 6 bases and J by 7 bases, and 16 bases separated the two germline ends. There are 15 residues in the CDR3. CDR3 nucleotide sequence: TGCGCCAGCAGACAACGGGGATTTTTGAATTCACCCCTCCACTTT. Amino acids: CASRQRGFLNSPLHF.

V usage is TRBV2 and J usage is TRBJ2-4, with 7 bases that match TRBD2. The CDR3 runs 14 residues. Germline CDR1 and CDR2: SNHLY and FYNNEI. J lost 6 bases, V lost 4 bases, and 6 bases had no gene match. The CDR3 here is CASSVGGRGNIQYF. CDR3 sequence (DNA): TGTGCCAGCAGTGTGGGAGGGCGTGGAAACATTCAGTACTTC.

This rearrangement joins TRBV20-1 to TRBJ1-1, with unresolved D. The germline gives CDR1 DFQATT, CDR2 SNEGSKA (reference sequence). Trimming shortened V by 6 bases and J by 6 bases, and 11 bases separated the two germline ends. This CDR3 comprises 11 residues. CDR3 region: CSAPTVAEAFF. Written as DNA, the CDR3 is TGCAGTGCCCCGACTGTGGCTGAAGCTTTCTTT.

The chain combines TRBV4-1 with TRBJ1-2; D is ambiguous. V was cut by 0 bases and J by 6 bases, with 11 bases left in between. Germline V lookup: CDR1 MGHRA, CDR2 YSYEKL. CDR3 length equals 14 residues. CDR3 DNA: TGCGCCAGCAGCCAAGAGGGCAGGAAAGATGGCTACACCTTC. It is translated as CASSQEGRKDGYTF.